This TCR beta chain was sequenced during a study of blood T cell repertoires in COVID-19. Overall study context: COVID-19 samples from acute and convalescent phases originated in the United States, Italy and Spain. Sources were T cells, B-cell-depleted T cells, or PBMCs; the material itself was cDNA or gDNA.

As handled by the study authors: Nucleated cell number was recorded as an estimate derived from reference gene primer amplification. The table came from immunoSEQ multiplex PCR; TCRdb's copy has only in-frame clones and leaves some out. V and J calls and clone size come straight from that table; D and trimming were deduced from the DNA. The sample has around 60,000 clones; 90% are singletons. Germline CDR1 is MDHEN and CDR2 is SYDVKM. Deletions cut 8 bases from V and 4 bases from J, with 9 bases between. The CDR3 contains 11 residues. The sequenced sample was peripheral blood. The J gene is TRBJ2-7, the V gene TRBV28, with D uncertain. This receptor was obtained from a woman aged 80 or over with active COVID-19. The CDR3 bases are TGTGCCAGCTCAGTCCTTTACGAGCAGTACTTC. This codes for CASSVLYEQYF.